The clone carrying this TCR beta chain was counted a single time. Germline V lookup: CDR1 SGHNT, CDR2 YENEEA. The V and J ends lost 2 bases and 2 bases respectively, with 9 bases between them. CDR3 length: 14 amino acids. The data were obtained in a study of blood T cell repertoires in COVID-19. The data were produced by immunoSEQ multiplex PCR, yet TCRdb's version contains in-frame clones alone and is incomplete. In the table there are a few hundred thousand clones, 88% of which are singletons. Everyone who took part was about 18 to 90 years old, and they came from 20 to 25 US areas. A PCR-confirmed or clinician-diagnosed COVID-19 case had contacted exposed participants within 2 weeks of entry.

This sequence originates from a woman between 35 and 50 years old who had been exposed to COVID-19. The sample comprised PBMCs or T cells enriched from blood (not recorded which). This chain uses TRBV11-3 with TRBJ2-5; D unresolved. CDR3 nucleotide sequence: TGTGCCAGCAGCTTACGGGTCGGACAAGAGACCCAGTACTTC. This translates into CASSLRVGQETQYF. Using reference TRBV11-3 and TRBJ2-5 for the parts outside the CDR3, the full variable domain is EAGVVQSPRYKIIEKKQPVAFWCNPISGHNTLYWYLQNLGQGPELLIRYENEEAVDDSQLPKDRFSAERLKGVDSTLKIQPAELGDSAVYLCASSLRVGQETQYFGPGTRLLVL.